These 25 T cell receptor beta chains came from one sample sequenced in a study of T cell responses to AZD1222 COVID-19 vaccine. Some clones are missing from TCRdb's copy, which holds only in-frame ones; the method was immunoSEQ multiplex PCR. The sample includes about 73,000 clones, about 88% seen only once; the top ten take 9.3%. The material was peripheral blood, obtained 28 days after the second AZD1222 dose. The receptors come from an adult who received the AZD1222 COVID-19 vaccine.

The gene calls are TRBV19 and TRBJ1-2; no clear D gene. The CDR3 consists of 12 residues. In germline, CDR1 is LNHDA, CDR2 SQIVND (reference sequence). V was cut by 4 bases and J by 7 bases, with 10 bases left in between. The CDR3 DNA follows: TGTGCCAGTAGTAGTTCATTCGGTGGCTACACCTTC. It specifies CASSSSFGGYTF. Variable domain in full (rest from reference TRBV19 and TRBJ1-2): DGGITQSPKYLFRKEGQNVTLSCEQNLNHDAMYWYRQDPGQGLRLIYYSQIVNDFQKGDIAEGYSVSREKKESFPLTVTSAQKNPTAFYLCASSSSFGGYTFGSGTRLTVV.

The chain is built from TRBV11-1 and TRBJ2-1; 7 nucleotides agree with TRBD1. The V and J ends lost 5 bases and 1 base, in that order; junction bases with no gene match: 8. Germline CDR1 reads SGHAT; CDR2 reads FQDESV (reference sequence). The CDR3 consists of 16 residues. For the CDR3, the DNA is TGTGCCAGCAGCGCAACAGGGGCCGTTTCCTACAATGAGCAGTTCTTC. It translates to CASSATGAVSYNEQFF.

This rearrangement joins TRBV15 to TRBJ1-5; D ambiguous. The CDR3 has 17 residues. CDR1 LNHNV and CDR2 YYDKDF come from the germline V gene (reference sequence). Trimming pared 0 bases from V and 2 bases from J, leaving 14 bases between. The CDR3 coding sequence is TGTGCCACCAGCAGAGATAGAGGCGTTACAGGCAATCAGCCCCAGCATTTT. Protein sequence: CATSRDRGVTGNQPQHF.

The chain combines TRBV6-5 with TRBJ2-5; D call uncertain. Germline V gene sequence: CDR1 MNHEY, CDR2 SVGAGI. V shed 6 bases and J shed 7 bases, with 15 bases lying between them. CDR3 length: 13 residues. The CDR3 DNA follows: TGTGCCAGCAGCCCCCGCGAGTGGGCGACCCAGTACTTC. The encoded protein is CASSPREWATQYF.

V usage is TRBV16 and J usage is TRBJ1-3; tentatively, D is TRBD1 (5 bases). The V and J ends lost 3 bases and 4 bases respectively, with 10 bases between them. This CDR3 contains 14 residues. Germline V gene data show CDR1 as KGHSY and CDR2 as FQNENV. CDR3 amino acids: CASSHLRGGNTIYF. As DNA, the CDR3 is TGTGCCAGCAGCCACCTGAGGGGCGGAAACACCATATATTTT.

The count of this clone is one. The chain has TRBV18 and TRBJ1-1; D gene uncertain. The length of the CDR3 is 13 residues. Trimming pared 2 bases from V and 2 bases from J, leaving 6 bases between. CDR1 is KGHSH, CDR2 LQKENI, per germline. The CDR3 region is CASSPDLNTEAFF. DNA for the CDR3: TGTGCCAGCTCACCAGACCTAAACACTGAAGCTTTCTTT.

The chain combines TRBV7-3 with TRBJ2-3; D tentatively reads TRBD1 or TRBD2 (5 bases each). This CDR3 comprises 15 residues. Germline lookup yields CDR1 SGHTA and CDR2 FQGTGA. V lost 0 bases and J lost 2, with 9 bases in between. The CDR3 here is CASSLTAGTTDTQYF. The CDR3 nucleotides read TGTGCCAGCAGCTTAACGGCCGGGACCACAGATACGCAGTATTTT. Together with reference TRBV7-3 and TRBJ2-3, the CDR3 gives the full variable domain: GAGVSQTPSNKVTEKGKYVELRCDPISGHTALYWYRQSLGQGPEFLIYFQGTGAADDSGLPNDRFFAVRPEGSVSTLKIQRTERGDSAVYLCASSLTAGTTDTQYFGPGTRLTVL.

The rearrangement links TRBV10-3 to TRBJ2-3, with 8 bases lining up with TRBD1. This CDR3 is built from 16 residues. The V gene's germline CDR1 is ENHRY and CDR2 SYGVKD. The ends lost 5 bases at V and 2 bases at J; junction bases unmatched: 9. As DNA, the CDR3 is TGTGCCATCAGTCTAGACAGGGGAATAGCCACAGATACGCAGTATTTT. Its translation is CAISLDRGIATDTQYF.

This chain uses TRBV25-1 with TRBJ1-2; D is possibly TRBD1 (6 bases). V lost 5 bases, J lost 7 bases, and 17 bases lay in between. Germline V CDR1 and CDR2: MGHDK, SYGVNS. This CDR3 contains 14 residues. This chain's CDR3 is CASSPSGRGIGYTF. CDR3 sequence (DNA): TGTGCCAGCAGTCCAAGCGGCAGGGGCATTGGCTACACCTTC.

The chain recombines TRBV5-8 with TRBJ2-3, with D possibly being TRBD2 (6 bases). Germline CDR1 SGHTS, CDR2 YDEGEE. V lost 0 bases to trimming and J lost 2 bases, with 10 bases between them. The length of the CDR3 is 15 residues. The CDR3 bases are TGTGCCAGCAGCTTGGAGGGCGGGACCACAGATACGCAGTATTTT. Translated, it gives CASSLEGGTTDTQYF.

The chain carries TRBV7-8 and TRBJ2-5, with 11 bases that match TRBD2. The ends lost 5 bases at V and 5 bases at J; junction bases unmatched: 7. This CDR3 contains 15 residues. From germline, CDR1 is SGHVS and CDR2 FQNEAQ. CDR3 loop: CASSTLAGGRETQYF. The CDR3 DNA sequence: TGTGCCAGCAGCACCTTAGCGGGGGGGCGCGAGACCCAGTACTTC.

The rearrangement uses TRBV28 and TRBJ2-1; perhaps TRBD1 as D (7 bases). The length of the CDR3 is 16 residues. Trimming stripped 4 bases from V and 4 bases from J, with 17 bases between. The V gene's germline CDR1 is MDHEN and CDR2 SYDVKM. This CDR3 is CASSSLAGTAYNEQFF. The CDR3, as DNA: TGTGCCAGCAGTTCACTAGCCGGGACAGCATACAATGAGCAGTTCTTC.

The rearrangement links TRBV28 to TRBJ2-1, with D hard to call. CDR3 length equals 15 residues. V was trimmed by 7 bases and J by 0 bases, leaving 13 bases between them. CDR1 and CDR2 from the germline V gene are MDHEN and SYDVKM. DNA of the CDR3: TGTGCCAGCACTGGCGACTCGAGCTCCTACAATGAGCAGTTCTTC. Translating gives CASTGDSSSYNEQFF.

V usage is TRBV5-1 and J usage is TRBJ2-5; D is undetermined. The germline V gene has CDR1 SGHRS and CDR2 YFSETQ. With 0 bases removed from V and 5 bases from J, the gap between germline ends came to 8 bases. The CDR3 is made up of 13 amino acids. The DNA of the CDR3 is TGCGCCAGCAGCTTGGGGTCTGACGAGACCCAGTACTTC. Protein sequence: CASSLGSDETQYF.

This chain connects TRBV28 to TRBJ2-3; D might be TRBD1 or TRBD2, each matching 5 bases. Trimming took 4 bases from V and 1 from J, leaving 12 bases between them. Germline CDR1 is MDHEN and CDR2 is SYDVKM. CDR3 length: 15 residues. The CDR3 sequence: CASSYTGTGTDTQYF. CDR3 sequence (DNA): TGTGCCAGCAGTTACACGGGGACGGGCACAGATACGCAGTATTTT.

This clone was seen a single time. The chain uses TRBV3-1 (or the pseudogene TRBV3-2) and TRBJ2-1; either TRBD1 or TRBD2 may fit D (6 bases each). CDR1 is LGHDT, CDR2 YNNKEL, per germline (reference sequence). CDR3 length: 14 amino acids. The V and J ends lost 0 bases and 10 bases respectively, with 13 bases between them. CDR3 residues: CASSQDPLGGEQFF. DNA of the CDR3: TGTGCCAGCAGCCAAGATCCGCTCGGGGGCGAGCAGTTCTTC.

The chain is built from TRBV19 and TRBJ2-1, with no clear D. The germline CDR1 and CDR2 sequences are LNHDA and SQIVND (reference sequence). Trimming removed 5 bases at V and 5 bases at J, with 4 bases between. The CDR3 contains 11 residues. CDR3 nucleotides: TGTGCCAGTAGTCCCAACAATGAGCAGTTCTTC. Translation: CASSPNNEQFF.

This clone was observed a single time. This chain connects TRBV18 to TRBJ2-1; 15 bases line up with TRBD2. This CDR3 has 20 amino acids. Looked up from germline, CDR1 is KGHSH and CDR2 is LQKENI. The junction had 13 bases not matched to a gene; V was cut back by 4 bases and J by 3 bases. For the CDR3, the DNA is TGTGCCAGCTCACTCGGACTAGCGGGGGGGCCGAGTGTTTTCTACAATGAGCAGTTCTTC. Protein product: CASSLGLAGGPSVFYNEQFF.

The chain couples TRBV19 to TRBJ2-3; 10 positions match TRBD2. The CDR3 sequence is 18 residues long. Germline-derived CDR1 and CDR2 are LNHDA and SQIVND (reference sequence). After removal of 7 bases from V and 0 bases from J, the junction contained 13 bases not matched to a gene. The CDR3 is CASMGLAGGPSSTDTQYF. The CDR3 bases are TGTGCCAGTATGGGGTTAGCGGGAGGCCCGTCTAGCACAGATACGCAGTATTTT.

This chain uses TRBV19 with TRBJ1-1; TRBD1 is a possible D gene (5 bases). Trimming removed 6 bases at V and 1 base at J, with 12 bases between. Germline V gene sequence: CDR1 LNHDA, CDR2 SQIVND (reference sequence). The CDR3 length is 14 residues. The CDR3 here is CASRGRTTNTEAFF. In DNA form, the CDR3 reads TGTGCCAGTAGGGGGAGGACAACGAACACTGAAGCTTTCTTT.

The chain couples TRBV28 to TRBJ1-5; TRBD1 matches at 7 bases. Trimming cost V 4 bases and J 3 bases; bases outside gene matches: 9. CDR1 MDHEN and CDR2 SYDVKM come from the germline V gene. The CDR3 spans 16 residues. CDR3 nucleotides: TGTGCCAGCAGTTCCGAGACAGGGTGGGACAATCAGCCCCAGCATTTT. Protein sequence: CASSSETGWDNQPQHF.

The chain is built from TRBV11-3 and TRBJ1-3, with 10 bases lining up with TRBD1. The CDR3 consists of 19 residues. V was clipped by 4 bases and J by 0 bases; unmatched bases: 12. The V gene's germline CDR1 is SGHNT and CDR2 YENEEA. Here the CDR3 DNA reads TGTGCCAGCAGCTGGGACAGGGGAACGAGGGGACTCTCTGGAAACACCATATATTTT. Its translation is CASSWDRGTRGLSGNTIYF.

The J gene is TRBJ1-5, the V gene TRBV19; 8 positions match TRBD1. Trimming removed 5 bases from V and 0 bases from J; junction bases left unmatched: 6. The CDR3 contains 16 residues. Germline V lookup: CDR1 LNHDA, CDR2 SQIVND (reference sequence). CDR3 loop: CASSPGTGHSNQPQHF. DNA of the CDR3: TGTGCCAGTAGTCCGGGGACAGGCCATAGCAATCAGCCCCAGCATTTT.

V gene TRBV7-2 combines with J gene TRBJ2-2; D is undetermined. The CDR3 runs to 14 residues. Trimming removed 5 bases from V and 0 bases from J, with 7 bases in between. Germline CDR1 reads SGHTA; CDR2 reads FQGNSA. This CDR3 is CASSPSANTGELFF. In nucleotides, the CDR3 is TGTGCCAGCAGCCCGTCAGCGAACACCGGGGAGCTGTTTTTT.

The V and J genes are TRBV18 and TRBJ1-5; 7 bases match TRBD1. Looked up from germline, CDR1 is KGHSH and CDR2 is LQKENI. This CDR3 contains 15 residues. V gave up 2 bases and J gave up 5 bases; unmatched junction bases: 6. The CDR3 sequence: CASSPSGQEYQPQHF. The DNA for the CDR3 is TGTGCCAGCTCACCATCCGGACAGGAGTATCAGCCCCAGCATTTT.